Here is one TCR beta chain with its context. V was trimmed by 6 bases and J by 4 bases, leaving 21 bases between them. Per germline, CDR1 SGHAT and CDR2 FQNNGV. This CDR3 spans 16 amino acids. Assay used: immunoSEQ multiplex PCR; TCRdb lists only in-frame clones, some missing. This sample has about 210,000 clones; roughly 82% occur once, and the top ten carry approximately 5%. Individuals aged about 18 to 89 years were recruited from 24 US areas. The source of the sample is a study of blood T cell repertoires in COVID-19. Study-level background: Collection of acute and convalescent COVID-19 samples took place in the United States, Italy and Spain. PBMCs, B-cell-depleted T cells, or T cells provided the cDNA or gDNA that made up the material.

The chain joins TRBV11-2 to TRBJ1-2; D may be TRBD1 (5 bases). Sequencing used PBMCs or T cells enriched from blood (not recorded which). The clonotype originates from a man between 40 and 49 years old with acute COVID-19. This chain's CDR3 is CASSLLAGGKVYGYTF. The CDR3 region has the DNA TGTGCCAGCAGTTTGTTAGCTGGGGGGAAGGTCTATGGCTACACCTTC.